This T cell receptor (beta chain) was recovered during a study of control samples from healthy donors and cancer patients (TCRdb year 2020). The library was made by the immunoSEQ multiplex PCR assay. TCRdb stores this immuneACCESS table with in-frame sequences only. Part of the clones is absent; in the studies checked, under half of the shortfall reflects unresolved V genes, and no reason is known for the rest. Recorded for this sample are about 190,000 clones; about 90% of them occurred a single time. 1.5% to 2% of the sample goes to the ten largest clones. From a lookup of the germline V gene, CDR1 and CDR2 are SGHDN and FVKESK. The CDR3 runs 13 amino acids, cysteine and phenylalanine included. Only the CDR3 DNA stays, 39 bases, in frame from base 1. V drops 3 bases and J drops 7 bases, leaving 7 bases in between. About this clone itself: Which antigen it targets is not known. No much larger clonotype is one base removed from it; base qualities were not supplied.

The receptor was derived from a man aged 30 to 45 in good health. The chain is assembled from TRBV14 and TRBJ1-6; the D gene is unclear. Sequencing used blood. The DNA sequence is TGTGCCAGCAGCCAGTTCCAAAATTCACCCCTCCACTTT. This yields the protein CASSQFQNSPLHF.